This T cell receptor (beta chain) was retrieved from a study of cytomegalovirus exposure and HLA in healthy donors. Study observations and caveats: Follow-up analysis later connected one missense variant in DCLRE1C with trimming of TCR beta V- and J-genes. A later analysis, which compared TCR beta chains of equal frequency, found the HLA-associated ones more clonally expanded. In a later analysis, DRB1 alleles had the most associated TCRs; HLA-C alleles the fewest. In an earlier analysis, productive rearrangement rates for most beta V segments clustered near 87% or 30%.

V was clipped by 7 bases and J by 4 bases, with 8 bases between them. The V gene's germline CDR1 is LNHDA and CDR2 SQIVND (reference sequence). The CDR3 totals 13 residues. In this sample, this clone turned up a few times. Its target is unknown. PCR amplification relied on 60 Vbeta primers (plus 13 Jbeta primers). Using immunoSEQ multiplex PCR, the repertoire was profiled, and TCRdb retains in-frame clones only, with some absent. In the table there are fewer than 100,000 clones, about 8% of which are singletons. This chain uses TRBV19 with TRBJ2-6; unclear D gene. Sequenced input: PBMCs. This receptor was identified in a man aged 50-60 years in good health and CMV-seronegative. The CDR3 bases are TGTGCCAGTACCAACCGGGGGGCCAACGTCCTGACTTTC. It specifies CASTNRGANVLTF.